This T cell receptor (beta chain) was identified in a study of cytomegalovirus exposure and HLA in healthy donors. The PCR ran on 60 Vbeta and 13 Jbeta primers. Assay used: immunoSEQ multiplex PCR; TCRdb lists only in-frame clones, some missing. The table shows about 140,000 clones, with 80% occurring only once. CDR1 and CDR2 from the germline V gene are MGHRA and YSYEKL. The CDR3 is made up of 17 amino acids. Trimming cost V 3 bases and J 7 bases, with 25 bases left between them. The clonotype was recovered from a man in his fifties in good health and CMV-seronegative. The chain links TRBV4-1 to TRBJ2-7; D might be TRBD1 (5 bases). The sample consisted of PBMCs. CDR3 in amino acids: CASSHDPSTADPPEQYF. CDR3 nucleotides: TGCGCCAGCAGCCATGACCCCTCGACAGCCGACCCGCCGGAGCAGTACTTC.